Below, 21 T cell receptor beta chains from the same sample are listed, as sequenced in a study of CD8 T cells in Susac syndrome. Random-hexamer reverse transcription was applied to roughly 0.45 to 1 ug RNA. One entry per CDR3 protein, called by TCRdb with MiXCR from the immunoSEQ multiplex PCR reads. The data contain some 150,000 distinct CDR3 sequences, approximately 93% of them seen just once; the ten biggest clones take up over 0.07%. Sequenced material: CD4+ T cells from PBMCs. These receptors all come from a human donor in good health.

This rearrangement joins TRBV7-2 to TRBJ2-5; 7 bases map to TRBD2. The V gene's germline CDR1 is SGHTA and CDR2 FQGNSA. Trimming took 5 bases from V and 5 from J; bases not matched to a gene: 11. The CDR3 has 15 amino acids. CDR3 DNA sequence: TGTGCCAGCAGCCGCAGAGAGGGAGGGTCCGAGACCCAGTACTTC. It codes for CASSRREGGSETQYF.

This chain connects TRBV20-1 to TRBJ1-1; D ambiguous. This CDR3 is 11 amino acids long. In germline, CDR1 is DFQATT, CDR2 SNEGSKA (reference sequence). V lost 7 bases to trimming and J lost 5 bases, with 11 bases between them. The CDR3 nucleotides are TGCAGTGTTTACGCGGGAACTGAAGCTTTCTTT. It specifies CSVYAGTEAFF.

The V gene is TRBV5-1, the J gene TRBJ2-3; TRBD2 matches 10 bases. Germline CDR1 SGHRS, CDR2 YFSETQ. The V segment lost 4 bases and the J segment 2 bases; nucleotides outside the gene matches: 7. This CDR3 region has 16 residues. CDR3 protein: CASSAGLAVNTDTQYF. The CDR3 region has the DNA TGCGCCAGCAGCGCCGGACTAGCGGTAAACACAGATACGCAGTATTTT.

The chain uses TRBV16 and TRBJ2-7; 7 nucleotides line up with TRBD2. J gave up 2 bases and V 0 bases, and 7 bases lay outside the gene matches. CDR1 KGHSY and CDR2 FQNENV come from the germline V gene. The CDR3 has 16 residues. DNA of the CDR3: TGTGCCAGCAGCCAATCATGGGCGGGGGTGGCCTACGAGCAGTACTTC. Translating gives CASSQSWAGVAYEQYF.

The chain has TRBV5-4 and TRBJ1-2, with no clear D. This CDR3 spans 14 amino acids. V lost 0 bases to trimming and J lost 0 bases, with 6 bases between them. Germline lookup yields CDR1 SGHNT and CDR2 YYREEE (reference sequence). The CDR3 coding sequence is TGTGCCAGCAGCTTGGGGATAGCTAACTATGGCTACACCTTC. Residues: CASSLGIANYGYTF.

This clonotype appeared a single time. The J gene is TRBJ1-1, the V gene TRBV18; the D is unclear. With 2 bases removed from V and 3 bases from J, the gap between germline ends came to 4 bases. CDR3 length: 12 residues. Per the germline V gene, CDR1 is KGHSH and CDR2 is LQKENI. In DNA, the CDR3 is TGTGCCAGCTCACCAGGGGACACTGAAGCTTTCTTT. It encodes CASSPGDTEAFF.

The genes are TRBV24-1 and TRBJ1-2, with a tentative D call TRBD1 (5 bases). Germline loops: CDR1 KGHDR, CDR2 SFDVKD. There are 12 residues in the CDR3. The V end lost 2 bases, the J end lost 8 bases, and 8 bases lay between the germline ends. The CDR3 region is CATSDSRDGYTF. CDR3 sequence (DNA): TGTGCCACCAGTGATTCGCGGGACGGCTACACCTTC.

The chain joins TRBV7-6 to TRBJ1-1, with D possibly being TRBD1 (6 bases). This CDR3 comprises 13 residues. Germline V gene data show CDR1 as SGHVS and CDR2 as FNYEAQ. V lost 5 bases and J 3 bases, leaving 10 bases between the germline ends. The DNA of the CDR3 is TGTGCCAGCAGCAAGGACAGCTACACTGAAGCTTTCTTT. Encoded protein: CASSKDSYTEAFF. The full variable domain, its missing parts supplied by reference TRBV7-6 and TRBJ1-1, is GAGVSQSPRYKVTKRGQDVALRCDPISGHVSLYWYRQALGQGPEFLTYFNYEAQQDKSGLPNDRFSAERPEGSISTLTIQRTEQRDSAMYRCASSKDSYTEAFFGQGTRLTVV.

The rearrangement links TRBV30 to TRBJ1-5; D perhaps matches TRBD1 (5 bases). V lost 1 base and J 3 bases, leaving 13 bases between the germline ends. CDR1 and CDR2 from the germline V gene are GTSNPN and SVGIG (reference sequence). The CDR3 covers 15 residues. In nucleotides, the CDR3 is TGTGCCTGGAGTGCTATCCCAGGGATCAATCAGCCCCAGCATTTT. Protein sequence: CAWSAIPGINQPQHF.

A single count supports this clonotype. The chain links TRBV24-1 to TRBJ2-1, with a tentative D call TRBD1 (7 bases). V shed 7 bases and J shed 2 bases, with 14 bases lying between them. CDR1 is KGHDR and CDR2 is SFDVKD in the germline V gene. The CDR3 consists of 15 residues. CDR3 nucleotide sequence: TGTGCCACCAGACCAGGGGGGAAAACCTACAATGAGCAGTTCTTC. The encoded protein is CATRPGGKTYNEQFF.

The genes are TRBV20-1 and TRBJ2-7; 8 nucleotides line up with TRBD2. Trimming took 3 bases from V and 0 from J; bases not matched to a gene: 1. The CDR3 runs 13 residues. CDR1 DFQATT and CDR2 SNEGSKA come from the germline V gene (reference sequence). CDR3 region: CSASGRVSYEQYF. CDR3 DNA sequence: TGCAGTGCTAGCGGGAGGGTCTCCTACGAGCAGTACTTC.

The V call is TRBV5-1, the J call TRBJ2-1; 13 nucleotides match TRBD2. Germline V gene lookup returns CDR1 SGHRS and CDR2 YFSETQ. V lost 6 bases, J lost 10 bases, and 4 bases stayed unmatched. The length of the CDR3 is 13 residues. CDR3 bases: TGCGCCAGCATAGGGGGACTAGCGGGAGAGCAGTTCTTC. Translation gives CASIGGLAGEQFF.

The chain recombines TRBV20-1 with TRBJ1-1; D call uncertain. The V gene lost 0 bases and the J gene lost 1 base, with 12 bases spanning the gap. CDR3 length: 15 amino acids. Germline assignment: CDR1 DFQATT and CDR2 SNEGSKA (reference sequence). The CDR3 DNA sequence: TGCAGTGCTAGAGACCCGCGGGGTGGGAACACTGAAGCTTTCTTT. Translating it yields CSARDPRGGNTEAFF.

V is TRBV19 and J is TRBJ2-3, with 14 positions matching TRBD2. Unmatched junction bases numbered 5, after V lost 5 bases and J lost 7 bases. This CDR3 has 15 residues. The germline V gene encodes CDR1 LNHDA and CDR2 SQIVND (reference sequence). The CDR3 sequence is CASSSWTSGRNTQYF. In DNA, the CDR3 is TGTGCCAGTAGTTCCTGGACTAGCGGGAGGAATACGCAGTATTTT.

The chain couples TRBV27 to TRBJ2-3; TRBD2 aligns across 14 bases. The V and J ends lost 7 bases and 4 bases, in that order; junction bases with no gene match: 4. Germline CDR1 MNHEY, CDR2 SMNVEV (reference sequence). This CDR3 comprises 15 residues. The CDR3 region has the DNA TGTGCCAGCACCGGGACTAGCGGGAGTGCAGATACGCAGTATTTT. Its protein is CASTGTSGSADTQYF.

V and J are TRBV6-1 and TRBJ1-1; D gene unclear. CDR3 size: 11 residues. CDR1 is MNHNS, CDR2 SASEGT, per germline. V was shortened by 7 bases and J by 1 base, with 4 bases between the two germline ends. The CDR3: CASTKNTEAFF. The CDR3 DNA reads as TGTGCCAGCACTAAGAACACTGAAGCTTTCTTT.

The chain links TRBV29-1 to TRBJ2-5, with D hard to call. Germline V lookup: CDR1 SQVTM, CDR2 ANQGSEA. This CDR3 comprises 11 residues. The germline V and J ends were trimmed by 3 bases and 6 bases, with 8 bases remaining between them. CDR3 residues: CSVEGIKTQYF. The CDR3 DNA follows: TGCAGCGTTGAGGGGATAAAGACCCAGTACTTC.

The chain combines TRBV3-1 with TRBJ2-7; 8 bases are shared with TRBD1. The CDR3 runs 14 residues. V gave up 1 base and J gave up 3 bases; unmatched junction bases: 2. Germline V gene sequence: CDR1 LGHDT, CDR2 YNNKEL (reference sequence). CDR3 nucleotide sequence: TGTGCCAGCAGCCAAGTGGGGACAGGCTACGAGCAGTACTTC. Protein product: CASSQVGTGYEQYF.

The gene calls are TRBV9 and TRBJ2-1, with 7 bases matching TRBD2. The CDR3 loop spans 12 amino acids. Germline loops: CDR1 SGDLS, CDR2 YYNGEE. J lost 2 bases, V lost 7 bases, and 0 bases had no gene match. CDR3 in DNA: TGTGCCAGCGGACTAGCCTACAATGAGCAGTTCTTC. Encoded protein: CASGLAYNEQFF. The full variable domain, its missing parts supplied by reference TRBV9 and TRBJ2-1, is DSGVTQTPKHLITATGQRVTLRCSPRSGDLSVYWYQQSLDQGLQFLIQYYNGEERAKGNILERFSAQQFPDLHSELNLSSLELGDSALYFCASGLAYNEQFFGPGTRLTVL.

The chain employs TRBV20-1 and TRBJ2-1, with 7 bases aligning to TRBD2. V gave up 6 bases and J gave up 2 bases; unmatched junction bases: 13. The CDR3 sequence is 16 residues long. Germline-derived CDR1 and CDR2 are DFQATT and SNEGSKA (reference sequence). CDR3: CSAQPLGGRTYNEQFF. The CDR3 nucleotides are TGCAGTGCCCAGCCGTTGGGCGGGAGAACCTACAATGAGCAGTTCTTC.

This rearrangement joins TRBV2 to TRBJ2-2; the match to TRBD1 covers 11 bases. This CDR3 has 15 residues. The trim removed 6 bases at V and 4 bases at J, leaving 4 bases unmatched. Germline V CDR1 and CDR2: SNHLY, FYNNEI. CDR3 loop: CASRRDRGSTGELFF. The CDR3 DNA follows: TGTGCCAGCAGGAGGGACAGGGGGAGCACCGGGGAGCTGTTTTTT.